This T cell receptor (beta chain) was captured in a study of CD8+ T cells in alopecia areata. Study results and limitations: Lesional scalp displayed greater clonality than normal scalp, most notably in alopecia totalis/universalis.

Trimming removed 0 bases at V and 6 bases at J, with 9 bases between. The germline V gene encodes CDR1 SGHRS and CDR2 YFSETQ. This CDR3 comprises 14 residues. Following extraction, RNA underwent reverse transcription to cDNA, which served as the sequencing template. The assay was immunoSEQ multiplex PCR, and TCRdb's table has in-frame clones only and misses some. The sample has about 100,000 clones; roughly 47% are singletons. Treatment here: oral pan-JAK inhibitor, 5-10 mg twice daily. Worth noting for this clone: Antigen unknown.

The rearrangement joins TRBV5-1 to TRBJ2-2; either TRBD1 or TRBD2 may fit D (5 bases each). The receptor was derived from a human donor with alopecia areata. Sequences were derived from CD8+ T cells sorted from blood, sampled at week 24, from a patient treated with tofacitinib. CDR3 DNA: TGCGCCAGCAGCTTGGCCTGGGGACCCGGGGAGCTGTTTTTT. As protein: CASSLAWGPGELFF.